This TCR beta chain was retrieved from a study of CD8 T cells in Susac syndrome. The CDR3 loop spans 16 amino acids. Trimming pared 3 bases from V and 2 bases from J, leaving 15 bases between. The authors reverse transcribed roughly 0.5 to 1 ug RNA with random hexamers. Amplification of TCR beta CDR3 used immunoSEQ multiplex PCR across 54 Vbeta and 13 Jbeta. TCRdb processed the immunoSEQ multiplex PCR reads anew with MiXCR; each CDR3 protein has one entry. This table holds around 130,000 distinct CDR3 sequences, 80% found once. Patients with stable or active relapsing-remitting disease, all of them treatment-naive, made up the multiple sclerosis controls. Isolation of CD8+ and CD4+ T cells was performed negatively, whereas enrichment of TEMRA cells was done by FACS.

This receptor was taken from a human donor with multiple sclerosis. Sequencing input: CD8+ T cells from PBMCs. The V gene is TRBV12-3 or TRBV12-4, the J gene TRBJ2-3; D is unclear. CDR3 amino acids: CASSFSAQSFTDTQYF. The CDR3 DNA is TGTGCCAGCAGTTTTTCCGCACAGAGTTTCACAGATACGCAGTATTTT.